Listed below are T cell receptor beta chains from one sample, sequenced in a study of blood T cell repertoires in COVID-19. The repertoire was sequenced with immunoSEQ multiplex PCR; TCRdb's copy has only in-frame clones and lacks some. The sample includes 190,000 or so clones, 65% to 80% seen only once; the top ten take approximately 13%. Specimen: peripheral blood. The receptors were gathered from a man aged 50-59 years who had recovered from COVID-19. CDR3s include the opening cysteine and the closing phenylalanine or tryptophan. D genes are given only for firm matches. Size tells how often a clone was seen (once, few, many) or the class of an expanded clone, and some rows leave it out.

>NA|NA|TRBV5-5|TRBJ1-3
CASSLGDFSGNTIYF
TGTGCCAGCAGCCTGGGGGACTTCTCTGGAAACACCATATATTTT
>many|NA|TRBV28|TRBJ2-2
CASSLVQGNTGELFF
TGTGCCAGCAGTTTAGTACAGGGGAACACCGGGGAGCTGTTTTTT
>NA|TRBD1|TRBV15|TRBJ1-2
CATSREFAQGARGYTF
TGTGCCACCAGCAGAGAATTTGCACAGGGGGCCCGGGGCTACACCTTC
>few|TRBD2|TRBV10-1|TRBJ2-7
CASSAAGGSYEQYF
TGCGCCAGCAGTGCTGCGGGAGGGTCCTACGAGCAGTACTTC
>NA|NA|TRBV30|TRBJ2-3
CAWSVPGTGADTQYF
TGTGCCTGGAGTGTACCGGGGACTGGCGCAGATACGCAGTATTTT
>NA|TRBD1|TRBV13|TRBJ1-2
CASRRRGRANYGYTF
TGTGCCAGCAGACGCAGGGGGCGGGCTAACTATGGCTACACCTTC
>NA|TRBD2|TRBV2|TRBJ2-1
CASSYQVRGLAGGNEQFF
TGTGCCAGCAGTTACCAGGTTCGGGGACTAGCGGGAGGCAATGAGCAGTTCTTC
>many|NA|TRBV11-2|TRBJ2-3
CASSPQGGTRTDTQYF
TGTGCCAGCAGCCCGCAGGGGGGAACTCGCACAGATACGCAGTATTTT
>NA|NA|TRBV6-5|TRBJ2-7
CASLHRGLSYEQYF
TGTGCCAGCCTCCATCGCGGGCTCTCCTACGAGCAGTACTTC
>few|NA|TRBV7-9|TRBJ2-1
CASSSGNEQFF
TGTGCCAGCAGCTCGGGCAATGAGCAGTTCTTC
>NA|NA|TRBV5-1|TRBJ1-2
CASSLDHSYGYTF
TGCGCCAGCAGCTTGGATCATTCCTATGGCTACACCTTC